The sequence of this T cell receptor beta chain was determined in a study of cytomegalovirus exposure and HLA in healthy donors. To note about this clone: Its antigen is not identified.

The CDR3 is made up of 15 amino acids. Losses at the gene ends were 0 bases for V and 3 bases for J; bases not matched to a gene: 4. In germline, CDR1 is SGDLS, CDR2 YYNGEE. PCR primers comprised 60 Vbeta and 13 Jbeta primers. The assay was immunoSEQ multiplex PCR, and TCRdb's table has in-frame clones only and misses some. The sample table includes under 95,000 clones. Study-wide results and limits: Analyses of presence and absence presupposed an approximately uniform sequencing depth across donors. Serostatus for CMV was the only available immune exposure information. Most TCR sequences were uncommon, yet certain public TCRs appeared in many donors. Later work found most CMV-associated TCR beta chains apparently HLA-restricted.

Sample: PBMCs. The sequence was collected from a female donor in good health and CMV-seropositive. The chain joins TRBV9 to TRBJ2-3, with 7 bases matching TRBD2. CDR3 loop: CASSVGGGSTDTQYF. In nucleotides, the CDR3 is TGTGCCAGCAGCGTAGGGGGGGGGAGTACAGATACGCAGTATTTT.